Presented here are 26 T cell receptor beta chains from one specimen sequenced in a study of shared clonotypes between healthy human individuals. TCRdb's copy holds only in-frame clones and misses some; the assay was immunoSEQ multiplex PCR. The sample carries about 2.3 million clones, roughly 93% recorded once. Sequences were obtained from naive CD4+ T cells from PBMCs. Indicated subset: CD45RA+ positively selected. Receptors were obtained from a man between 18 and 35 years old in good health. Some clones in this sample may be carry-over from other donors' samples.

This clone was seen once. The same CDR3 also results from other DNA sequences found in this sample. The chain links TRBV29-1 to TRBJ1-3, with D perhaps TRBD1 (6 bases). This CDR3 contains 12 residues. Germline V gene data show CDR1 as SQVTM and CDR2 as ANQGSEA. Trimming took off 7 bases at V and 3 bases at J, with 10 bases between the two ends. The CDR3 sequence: CSGGGSGNTIYF. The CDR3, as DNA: TGCAGCGGAGGGGGGAGTGGAAACACCATATATTTT.

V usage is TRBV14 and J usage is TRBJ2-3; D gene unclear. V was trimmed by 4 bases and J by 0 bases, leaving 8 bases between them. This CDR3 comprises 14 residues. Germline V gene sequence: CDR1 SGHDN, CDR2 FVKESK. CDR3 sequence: CASSRLGSTDTQYF. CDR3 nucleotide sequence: TGTGCCAGCAGCCGACTGGGAAGCACAGATACGCAGTATTTT.

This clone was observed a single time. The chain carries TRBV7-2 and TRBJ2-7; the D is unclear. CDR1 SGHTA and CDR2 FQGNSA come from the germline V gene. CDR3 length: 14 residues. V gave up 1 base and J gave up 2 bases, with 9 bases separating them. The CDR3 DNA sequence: TGTGCCAGCAGCTTAGTGCACAGTACCTACGAGCAGTACTTC. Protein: CASSLVHSTYEQYF.

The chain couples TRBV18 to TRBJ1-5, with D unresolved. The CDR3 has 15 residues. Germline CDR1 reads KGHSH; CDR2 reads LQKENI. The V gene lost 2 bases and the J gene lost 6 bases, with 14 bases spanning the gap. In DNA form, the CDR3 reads TGTGCCAGCTCACCAAGTGAAGGGTCGGGTCAGCCCCAGCATTTT. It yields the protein CASSPSEGSGQPQHF. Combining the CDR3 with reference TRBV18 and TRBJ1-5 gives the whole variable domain NAGVMQNPRHLVRRRGQEARLRCSPMKGHSHVYWYRQLPEEGLKFMVYLQKENIIDESGMPKERFSAEFPKEGPSILRIQQVVRGDSAAYFCASSPSEGSGQPQHFGDGTRLSIL.

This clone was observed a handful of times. CDR3 bases: TGTGCCAGCAGGGTAACAGGGTGGACTGAAGCTTTCTTT. Protein: CASRVTGWTEAFF. This chain joins TRBV6-6 and TRBJ1-1; the D gene is possibly TRBD1 (6 bases). Deletions cut 6 bases from V and 5 bases from J, with 13 bases between. The germline V gene has CDR1 MNHNY and CDR2 SVGAGI (reference sequence). This CDR3 contains 13 residues.

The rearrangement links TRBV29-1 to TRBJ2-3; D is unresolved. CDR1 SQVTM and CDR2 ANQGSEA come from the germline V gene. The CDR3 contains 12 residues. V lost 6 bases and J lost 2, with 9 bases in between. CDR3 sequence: CSVRTDTDTQYF. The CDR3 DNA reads TGCAGCGTCCGGACGGACACAGATACGCAGTATTTT.

The CDR3 reads CAIRLPAGAEAFF. CDR3 DNA: TGTGCCATCAGACTCCCGGCGGGAGCTGAAGCTTTCTTT. The chain couples TRBV28 to TRBJ1-1; no reliable D call. V was cut by 10 bases and J by 6 bases, with 18 bases left in between. This CDR3 comprises 13 residues. Germline V gives CDR1 MDHEN, CDR2 SYDVKM.

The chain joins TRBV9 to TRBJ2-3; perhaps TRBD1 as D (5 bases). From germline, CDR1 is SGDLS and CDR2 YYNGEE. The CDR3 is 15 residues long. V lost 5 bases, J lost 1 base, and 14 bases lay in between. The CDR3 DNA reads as TGTGCCAGCAGTGTGGGGCAGCCGCGCACAGATACGCAGTATTTT. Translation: CASSVGQPRTDTQYF.

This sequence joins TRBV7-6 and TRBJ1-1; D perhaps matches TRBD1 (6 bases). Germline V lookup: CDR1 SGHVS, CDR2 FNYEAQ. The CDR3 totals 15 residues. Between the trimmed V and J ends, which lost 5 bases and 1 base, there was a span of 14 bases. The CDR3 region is CASSAETGGNTEAFF. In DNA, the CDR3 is TGTGCCAGCAGCGCGGAGACAGGAGGGAACACTGAAGCTTTCTTT.

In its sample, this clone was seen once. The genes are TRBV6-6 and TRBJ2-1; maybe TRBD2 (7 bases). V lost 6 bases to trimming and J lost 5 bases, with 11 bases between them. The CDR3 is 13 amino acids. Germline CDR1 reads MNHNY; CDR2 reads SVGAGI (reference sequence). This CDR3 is CASRIGGDNEQFF. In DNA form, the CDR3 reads TGTGCCAGCAGGATAGGGGGGGACAATGAGCAGTTCTTC.

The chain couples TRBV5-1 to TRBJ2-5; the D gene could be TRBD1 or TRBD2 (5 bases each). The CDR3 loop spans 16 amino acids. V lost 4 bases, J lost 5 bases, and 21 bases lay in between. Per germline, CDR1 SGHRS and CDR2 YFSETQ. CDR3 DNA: TGCGCCAGCAGCCTCCTAGCAAGGGGCTTCGGGGAGACCCAGTACTTC. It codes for CASSLLARGFGETQYF. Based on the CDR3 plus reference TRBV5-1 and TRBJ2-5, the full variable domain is KAGVTQTPRYLIKTRGQQVTLSCSPISGHRSVSWYQQTPGQGLQFLFEYFSETQRNKGNFPGRFSGRQFSNSRSEMNVSTLELGDSALYLCASSLLARGFGETQYFGPGTRLLVL.

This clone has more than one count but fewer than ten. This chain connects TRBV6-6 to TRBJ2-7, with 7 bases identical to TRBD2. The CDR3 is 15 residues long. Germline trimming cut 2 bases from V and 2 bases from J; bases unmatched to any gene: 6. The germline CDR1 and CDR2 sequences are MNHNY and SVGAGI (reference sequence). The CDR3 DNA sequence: TGTGCCAGCAGTTACCCGAGAGCGGGAACCTACGAGCAGTACTTC. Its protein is CASSYPRAGTYEQYF.

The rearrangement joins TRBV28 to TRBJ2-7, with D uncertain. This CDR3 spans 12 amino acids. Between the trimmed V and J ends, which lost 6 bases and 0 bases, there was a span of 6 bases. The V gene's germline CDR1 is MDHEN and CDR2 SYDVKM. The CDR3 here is CASSISSYEQYF. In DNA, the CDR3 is TGTGCCAGCAGCATCAGCTCCTACGAGCAGTACTTC.

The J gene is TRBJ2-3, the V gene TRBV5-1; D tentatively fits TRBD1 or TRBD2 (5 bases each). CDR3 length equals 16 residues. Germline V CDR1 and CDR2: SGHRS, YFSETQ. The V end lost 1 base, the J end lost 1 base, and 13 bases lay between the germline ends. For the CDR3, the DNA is TGCGCCAGCAGCTTGTTCGGGGTGACAGGCACAGATACGCAGTATTTT. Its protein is CASSLFGVTGTDTQYF.

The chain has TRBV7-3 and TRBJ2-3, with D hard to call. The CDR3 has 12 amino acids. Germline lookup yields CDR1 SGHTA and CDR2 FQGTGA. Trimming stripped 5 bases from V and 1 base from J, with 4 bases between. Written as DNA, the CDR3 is TGTGCCAGCAGCGTAGGCACAGATACGCAGTATTTT. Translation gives CASSVGTDTQYF.

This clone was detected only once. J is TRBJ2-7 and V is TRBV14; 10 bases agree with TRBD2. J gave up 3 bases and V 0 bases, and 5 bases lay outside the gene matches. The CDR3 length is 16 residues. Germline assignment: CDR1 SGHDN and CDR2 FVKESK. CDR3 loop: CASSQDWLAGVYEQYF. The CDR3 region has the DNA TGTGCCAGCAGCCAAGACTGGCTAGCGGGAGTCTACGAGCAGTACTTC.

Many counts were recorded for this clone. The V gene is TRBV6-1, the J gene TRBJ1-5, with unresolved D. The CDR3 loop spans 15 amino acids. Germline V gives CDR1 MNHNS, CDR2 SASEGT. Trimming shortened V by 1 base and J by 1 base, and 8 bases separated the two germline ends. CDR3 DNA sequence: TGTGCCAGCAGTGAAGACGAGGGAAGCAATCAGCCCCAGCATTTT. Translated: CASSEDEGSNQPQHF.

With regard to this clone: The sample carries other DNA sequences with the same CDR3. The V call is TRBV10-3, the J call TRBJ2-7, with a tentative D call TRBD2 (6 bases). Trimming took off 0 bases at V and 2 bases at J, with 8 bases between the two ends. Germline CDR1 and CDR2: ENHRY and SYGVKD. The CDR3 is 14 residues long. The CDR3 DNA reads TGTGCCATCAGTGAGTCCGGGGGTACCTACGAGCAGTACTTC. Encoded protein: CAISESGGTYEQYF.

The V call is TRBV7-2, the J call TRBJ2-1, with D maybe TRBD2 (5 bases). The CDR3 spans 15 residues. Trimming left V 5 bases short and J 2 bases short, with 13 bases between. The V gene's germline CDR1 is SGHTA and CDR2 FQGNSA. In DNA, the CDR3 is TGTGCCAGCAGCCTCACTAGGGCGCCCTACAATGAGCAGTTCTTC. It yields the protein CASSLTRAPYNEQFF.

CDR3 in DNA: TGTGCCAGCAGCTTTAGCGGGATCCCCTCCTACGAGCAGTACTTC. This translates into CASSFSGIPSYEQYF. This chain joins TRBV11-1 and TRBJ2-7; 8 bases match TRBD2. This CDR3 region has 15 residues. Germline V gene data show CDR1 as SGHAT and CDR2 as FQDESV (reference sequence). V shed 3 bases and J 0 bases; nucleotides not matched to a gene: 4. The whole variable domain, filled in from reference TRBV11-1 and TRBJ2-7, reads EAEVAQSPRYKITEKSQAVAFWCDPISGHATLYWYRQILGQGPELLVQFQDESVVDDSQLPKDRFSAERLKGVDSTLKIQPAELGDSAMYLCASSFSGIPSYEQYFGPGTRLTVT.

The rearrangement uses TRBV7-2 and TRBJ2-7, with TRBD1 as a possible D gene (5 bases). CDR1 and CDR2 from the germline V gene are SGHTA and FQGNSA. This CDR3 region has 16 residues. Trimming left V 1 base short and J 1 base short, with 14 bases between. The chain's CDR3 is CASSLVGAVSSYEQYF. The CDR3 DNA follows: TGTGCCAGCAGCTTAGTTGGGGCGGTGTCTTCCTACGAGCAGTACTTC.

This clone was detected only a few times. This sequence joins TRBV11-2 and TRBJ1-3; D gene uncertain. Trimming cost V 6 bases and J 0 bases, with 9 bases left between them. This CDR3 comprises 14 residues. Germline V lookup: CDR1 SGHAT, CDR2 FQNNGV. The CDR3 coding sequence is TGTGCCAGCAGAGCCAAGAGCTCTGGAAACACCATATATTTT. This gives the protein CASRAKSSGNTIYF.

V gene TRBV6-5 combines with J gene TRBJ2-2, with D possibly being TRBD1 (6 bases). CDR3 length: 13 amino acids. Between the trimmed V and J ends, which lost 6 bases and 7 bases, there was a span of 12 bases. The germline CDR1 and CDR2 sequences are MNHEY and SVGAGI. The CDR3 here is CASSPGVVGELFF. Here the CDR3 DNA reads TGTGCCAGCAGCCCAGGGGTGGTCGGGGAGCTGTTTTTT.

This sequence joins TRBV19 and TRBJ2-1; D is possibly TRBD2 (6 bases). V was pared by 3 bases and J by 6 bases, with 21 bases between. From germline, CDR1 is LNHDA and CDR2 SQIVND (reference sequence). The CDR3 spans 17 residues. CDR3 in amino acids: CASSILQGAGRSNEQFF. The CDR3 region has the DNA TGTGCCAGTAGTATCCTCCAGGGTGCGGGGCGCAGCAATGAGCAGTTCTTC.

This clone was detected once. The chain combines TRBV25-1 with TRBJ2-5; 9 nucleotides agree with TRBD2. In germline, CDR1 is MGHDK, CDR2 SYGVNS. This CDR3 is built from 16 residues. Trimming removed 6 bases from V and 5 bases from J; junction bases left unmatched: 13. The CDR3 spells CASRAFSGSGQETQYF. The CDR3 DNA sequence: TGTGCCAGCAGAGCGTTTAGCGGGAGTGGTCAGGAGACCCAGTACTTC.

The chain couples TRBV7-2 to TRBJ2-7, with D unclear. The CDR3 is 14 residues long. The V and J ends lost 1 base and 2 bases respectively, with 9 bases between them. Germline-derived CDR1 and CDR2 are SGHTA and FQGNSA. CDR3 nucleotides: TGTGCCAGCAGCTTAGGTCCGAAGACCTACGAGCAGTACTTC. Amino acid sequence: CASSLGPKTYEQYF.